The 19 T cell receptor beta chains below all came from one sample that was sequenced in a study of cytomegalovirus exposure and HLA in healthy donors. The PCR made use of 60 Vbeta and 13 Jbeta primers. Profiled with immunoSEQ multiplex PCR; TCRdb holds only in-frame clones, not every one. The sample contains 110,000 to 150,000 clones, over 65% of which appear only once. Input material: PBMCs. Receptors were obtained from a female donor in good health and CMV-seronegative.

The chain recombines TRBV18 with TRBJ2-7, with 7 nucleotides matching TRBD1. V shed 3 bases, J shed 5 bases, and the junction held 7 bases outside the gene matches. CDR3 length: 14 amino acids. Germline V gene lookup returns CDR1 KGHSH and CDR2 LQKENI. The CDR3 reads CASSPDRTIHEQYF. CDR3 coding DNA: TGTGCCAGCTCACCGGACAGGACAATCCACGAGCAGTACTTC.

The chain has TRBV7-9 and TRBJ2-7, with D possibly being TRBD1 (6 bases). The V end lost 2 bases, the J end lost 3 bases, and 17 bases lay between the germline ends. The CDR3 contains 16 residues. Germline V gene data show CDR1 as SEHNR and CDR2 as FQNEAQ (reference sequence). As DNA, the CDR3 is TGTGCCAGCAGCTTACTTACACAGGGCCCTAACTACGAGCAGTACTTC. This codes for CASSLLTQGPNYEQYF.

The V and J genes are TRBV30 and TRBJ2-1; TRBD2 is a possible D gene (7 bases). The V end lost 3 bases, the J end lost 12 bases, and 24 bases lay between the germline ends. The CDR3 loop spans 15 amino acids. In germline, CDR1 is GTSNPN, CDR2 SVGIG (reference sequence). The CDR3 DNA reads as TGTGCCTGGAGGCCCTCGGGGGCGGGGGCTCTCTGGCAGTTCTTC. Its translation is CAWRPSGAGALWQFF.

This clone was recorded once. V usage is TRBV18 and J usage is TRBJ1-1, with 7 nucleotides matching TRBD1. Germline CDR1 is KGHSH and CDR2 is LQKENI. The CDR3 is 15 amino acids. J lost 1 base, V lost 5 bases, and 7 bases had no gene match. The CDR3, as DNA: TGTGCCAGCTCATACAGGGGACCCCCGAACACTGAAGCTTTCTTT. Its translation is CASSYRGPPNTEAFF. The variable domain in full, completed from reference TRBV18 and TRBJ1-1, reads NAGVMQNPRHLVRRRGQEARLRCSPMKGHSHVYWYRQLPEEGLKFMVYLQKENIIDESGMPKERFSAEFPKEGPSILRIQQVVRGDSAAYFCASSYRGPPNTEAFFGQGTRLTVV.

The chain combines TRBV5-1 with TRBJ2-3; the match to TRBD1 covers 10 bases. The junction had 15 bases not matched to a gene; V was cut back by 2 bases and J by 3 bases. Germline assignment: CDR1 SGHRS and CDR2 YFSETQ. The CDR3 runs 19 residues. CDR3 coding DNA: TGCGCCAGCAGCTTACCCCGGGACAGGGGTCTCGCGGGGACAGATACGCAGTATTTT. This encodes CASSLPRDRGLAGTDTQYF.

The rearrangement uses TRBV27 and TRBJ1-6, with 8 bases identical to TRBD1. This CDR3 is built from 15 residues. Germline lookup yields CDR1 MNHEY and CDR2 SMNVEV (reference sequence). Losses at the gene ends were 4 bases for V and 9 bases for J; bases not matched to a gene: 8. The CDR3 DNA is TGTGCCAGCAGTTGGCAGGGGGCAAGGGGTTCACCCCTCCACTTT. This codes for CASSWQGARGSPLHF.

This clone showed up just a few times. This sequence joins TRBV7-9 and TRBJ1-6; 7 bases match TRBD1. V lost 5 bases and J lost 6; bases outside the gene matches: 7. The CDR3 runs to 15 residues. Germline V gives CDR1 SEHNR, CDR2 FQNEAQ (reference sequence). CDR3 loop: CASSVDRAGNSPLHF. Here the CDR3 DNA reads TGTGCCAGCAGCGTTGACAGGGCCGGTAATTCACCCCTCCACTTT.

The chain joins TRBV7-8 to TRBJ2-5; 8 nucleotides agree with TRBD2. V shed 0 bases, J shed 2 bases, and the junction held 2 bases outside the gene matches. The CDR3 has 15 residues. Germline CDR1 SGHVS, CDR2 FQNEAQ. This chain's CDR3 is CASSLAKRGQETQYF. In DNA, the CDR3 is TGTGCCAGCAGCTTAGCCAAGCGGGGGCAAGAGACCCAGTACTTC. The full variable domain, completed using reference TRBV7-8 and TRBJ2-5, is GAGVSQSPRYKVAKRGQDVALRCDPISGHVSLFWYQQALGQGPEFLTYFQNEAQLDKSGLPSDRFFAERPEGSVSTLKIQRTQQEDSAVYLCASSLAKRGQETQYFGPGTRLLVL.

The chain combines TRBV5-1 with TRBJ1-1; 12 bases agree with TRBD1. V dropped 4 bases and J dropped 0; count of bases not matched to a gene: 4. There are 16 residues in the CDR3. Germline assignment: CDR1 SGHRS and CDR2 YFSETQ. DNA for the CDR3: TGCGCCAGCAGCAACTGGGACAGGGGGCTGAACACTGAAGCTTTCTTT. This encodes CASSNWDRGLNTEAFF.

The chain couples TRBV7-7 to TRBJ1-4, with 12 bases aligning to TRBD1. Per germline, CDR1 SSHAT and CDR2 FNYEAQ (reference sequence). CDR3 length: 15 residues. CDR3 loop: CASGTGGSANEKLFF. The CDR3, as DNA: TGTGCTAGCGGGACAGGGGGCTCGGCTAATGAAAAACTGTTTTTT.

V is TRBV5-4 and J is TRBJ2-1; TRBD2 matches at 8 bases. This CDR3 spans 16 amino acids. J lost 9 bases, V lost 1 base, and 12 bases had no gene match. Germline CDR1 reads SGHNT; CDR2 reads YYREEE (reference sequence). CDR3 sequence (DNA): TGTGCCAGCAGCTTGAGGAGAGCGGGAGCGGGGGCTGAGCAGTTCTTC. Its translation: CASSLRRAGAGAEQFF.

The J gene is TRBJ2-1, the V gene TRBV7-2; weak D call: TRBD2 (7 bases). CDR3 length equals 16 residues. V lost 1 base and J 4 bases, leaving 14 bases between the germline ends. Germline V gene data show CDR1 as SGHTA and CDR2 as FQGNSA. The CDR3 is CASSLEGGVGYNEQFF. DNA of the CDR3: TGTGCCAGCAGCTTAGAAGGGGGGGTGGGGTACAATGAGCAGTTCTTC. Full variable domain (outside the CDR3, taken from reference TRBV7-2 and TRBJ2-1): GAGVSQSPSNKVTEKGKDVELRCDPISGHTALYWYRQSLGQGLEFLIYFQGNSAPDKSGLPSDRFSAERTGGSVSTLTIQRTQQEDSAVYLCASSLEGGVGYNEQFFGPGTRLTVL.

The chain carries TRBV28 and TRBJ2-1; possible D gene TRBD2, 6 bases. The germline gives CDR1 MDHEN, CDR2 SYDVKM. The CDR3 has 17 amino acids. V was clipped by 6 bases and J by 0 bases, with 18 bases between them. The CDR3 DNA follows: TGTGCCAGCAGCCCCGTGGGAGCGGGTGGCTCCTACAATGAGCAGTTCTTC. Amino acids: CASSPVGAGGSYNEQFF.

This chain joins TRBV5-6 and TRBJ2-1; D gene uncertain. Germline CDR1 reads SGHDT; CDR2 reads YYEEEE. The germline V and J ends were trimmed by 4 bases and 6 bases, with 14 bases remaining between them. The CDR3 loop spans 14 amino acids. The CDR3 DNA sequence: TGTGCCAGCAGCCCCCAGGTCTTTTCCAATGAGCAGTTCTTC. Its translation: CASSPQVFSNEQFF.

This chain uses TRBV9 with TRBJ1-1; D possibly corresponds to TRBD1 (5 bases). Germline V gene lookup returns CDR1 SGDLS and CDR2 YYNGEE. The CDR3 contains 15 residues. V was shortened by 0 bases and J by 3 bases, with 12 bases between the two germline ends. The CDR3 nucleotides are TGTGCCAGCAGCGTAGGGGCAGGGATGGACACTGAAGCTTTCTTT. As protein: CASSVGAGMDTEAFF.

The CDR3 region is CASSVGGVTNTGELFF. The CDR3 DNA follows: TGTGCCAGCAGCGTAGGCGGGGTGACGAACACCGGGGAGCTGTTTTTT. V gene TRBV9 combines with J gene TRBJ2-2; D possibly corresponds to TRBD2 (6 bases). The V gene lost 0 bases and the J gene lost 0 bases, with 9 bases spanning the gap. The CDR3 is made up of 16 amino acids. Germline CDR1 is SGDLS and CDR2 is YYNGEE.

The V call is TRBV19, the J call TRBJ2-6; TRBD1 agrees at 8 bases. The J segment lost 2 bases and the V segment lost 7 bases, leaving 13 bases of the junction unmatched. Per germline, CDR1 LNHDA and CDR2 SQIVND (reference sequence). The CDR3 covers 18 residues. The CDR3 DNA reads TGTGCCAGTACCAACTCTCTGACAGGGGCAGCTGGGGCCAACGTCCTGACTTTC. Protein product: CASTNSLTGAAGANVLTF.

This clone came up a few times. The chain employs TRBV28 and TRBJ1-5; D uncertain. Per germline, CDR1 MDHEN and CDR2 SYDVKM. The CDR3 covers 14 residues. V was trimmed by 3 bases and J by 3 bases, leaving 9 bases between them. The CDR3 nucleotides are TGTGCCAGCAGTTTCGCGGGATTCAATCAGCCCCAGCATTTT. It codes for CASSFAGFNQPQHF. The full variable domain, completed using reference TRBV28 and TRBJ1-5, is DVKVTQSSRYLVKRTGEKVFLECVQDMDHENMFWYRQDPGLGLRLIYFSYDVKMKEKGDIPEGYSVSREKKERFSLILESASTNQTSMYLCASSFAGFNQPQHFGDGTRLSIL.

The CDR3 DNA reads TGTGCCACCTGGCGAGGCATAGATAATTCACCCCTCCACTTT. Its translation: CATWRGIDNSPLHF. The genes are TRBV6-5 and TRBJ1-6; D is undetermined. V was pared by 10 bases and J by 5 bases, with 15 bases between. Germline CDR1 is MNHEY and CDR2 is SVGAGI. The CDR3 consists of 14 residues.